Below are 32 T cell receptor beta chains sequenced from a single sample in a study of response to subunit inactivated influenza vaccine. TCRdb called the RT-PCR reads again in MiXCR, with one record for every CDR3 protein. This sample has over 650,000 distinct CDR3 sequences, with 15% to 20% found just once. This specimen was PBMCs from blood, taken around 5 days after vaccination. These receptors came from a man aged 50 or older who received an inactivated influenza vaccine.

This clonotype was picked up a small number of times. V and J are TRBV3-1 and TRBJ2-7, with 7 nucleotides matching TRBD2. J was trimmed by 0 bases and V by 4 bases; bases with no gene match: 6. CDR3 size: 15 residues. Germline lookup yields CDR1 LGHDT and CDR2 YNNKEL (reference sequence). The DNA of the CDR3 is TGTGCCAGCAGCCCGGGACTACCTCCCTCCTACGAGCAGTACTTC. Protein sequence: CASSPGLPPSYEQYF.

The chain couples TRBV2 to TRBJ2-1; a weak D match, TRBD2 (5 bases). V was trimmed by 3 bases and J by 6 bases, leaving 15 bases between them. CDR3 length equals 15 residues. CDR1 is SNHLY and CDR2 is FYNNEI in the germline V gene. This CDR3 reads CASSDYGLLSNEQFF. The CDR3 coding sequence is TGTGCCAGCAGTGACTACGGACTCCTCTCCAATGAGCAGTTCTTC.

This clonotype showed up just a few times. This rearrangement joins TRBV5-1 to TRBJ2-3; 10 bases line up with TRBD2. Unmatched junction bases numbered 7, after V lost 2 bases and J lost 4 bases. CDR1 SGHRS and CDR2 YFSETQ come from the germline V gene. The length of the CDR3 is 16 residues. The CDR3 protein is CASSLLASGSSDTQYF. The CDR3 bases are TGCGCCAGCAGCTTACTCGCTAGCGGGAGTTCAGATACGCAGTATTTT.

This chain connects TRBV20-1 to TRBJ1-6; no definite D call. V lost 4 bases and J lost 8, with 0 bases in between. This CDR3 region has 9 residues. Germline CDR1 reads DFQATT; CDR2 reads SNEGSKA (reference sequence). This CDR3 reads CSANSPLHF. In DNA form, the CDR3 reads TGCAGTGCTAATTCACCCCTCCACTTT.

This clonotype was counted a few times. The rearrangement joins TRBV12-3 or TRBV12-4 to TRBJ2-1, with TRBD2 as a possible D gene (7 bases). The CDR3 is 14 amino acids. Trimming removed 7 bases at V and 8 bases at J, with 18 bases between. CDR3 DNA sequence: TGTGCCAGCATGGGAGGGGGGGGCCGTTATGAGCAGTTCTTC. It codes for CASMGGGGRYEQFF.

The chain combines TRBV6-5 with TRBJ1-2; no definite D call. Germline CDR1 is MNHEY and CDR2 is SVGAGI. V gave up 4 bases and J gave up 7 bases, with 13 bases separating them. The CDR3 runs 13 residues. The CDR3 DNA reads as TGTGCCAGCAGTTGGAGACCGGACGCTGGCTACACCTTC. Amino acid sequence: CASSWRPDAGYTF.

The chain recombines TRBV21-1 with TRBJ2-7; TRBD2 is the table's D call and was not checked against the DNA. TRBV21-1 represents a pseudogene. The CDR3 extends over 19 amino acids. The CDR3 coding sequence is TGTGCCAGCAGCCACCAGGGGACTAGCGGGAGGGCCTTCTCCTACGAGCAGTACTTC. Translating it yields CASSHQGTSGRAFSYEQYF.

This clonotype was observed a few times. This chain uses TRBV6-2 or TRBV6-3 with TRBJ2-2; unclear D gene. CDR3 length: 15 amino acids. Germline V CDR1 and CDR2: MNHEY, SVGEGT. V lost 1 base and J lost 3, with 9 bases in between. CDR3 residues: CASSYYGIYTGELFF. Written as DNA, the CDR3 is TGTGCCAGCAGTTACTACGGCATATACACCGGGGAGCTGTTTTTT.

The genes are TRBV6-4 and TRBJ2-7; D not resolved. The CDR3 sequence is 15 residues long. Trimming cost V 8 bases and J 1 base, with 18 bases left between them. Looked up from germline, CDR1 is MRHNA and CDR2 is SNTAGT. DNA for the CDR3: TGTGCCAGCGGAAAGAAGGGAACTCTTTCCTACGAGCAGTACTTC. This codes for CASGKKGTLSYEQYF.

The genes are TRBV5-1 and TRBJ2-1; D ambiguous. Germline CDR1 is SGHRS and CDR2 is YFSETQ. Trimming cost V 4 bases and J 7 bases, with 15 bases left between them. The CDR3 totals 14 residues. The CDR3 sequence: CASSNGPAENEQFF. The CDR3 DNA reads TGCGCCAGCAGCAACGGACCAGCTGAAAATGAGCAGTTCTTC.

J is TRBJ1-3 and V is TRBV20-1; no definite D call. CDR3 length: 13 amino acids. The V end was cut by 5 bases, the J end by 0 bases, with 8 bases between. Germline loops: CDR1 DFQATT, CDR2 SNEGSKA (reference sequence). CDR3 amino acids: CSARHSSGNTIYF. The CDR3 coding sequence is TGCAGTGCTCGTCACAGCTCTGGAAACACCATATATTTT.

This clonotype was seen ten or more times. The rearrangement links TRBV29-1 to TRBJ2-2; possible D gene TRBD1, 5 bases. The germline CDR1 and CDR2 sequences are SQVTM and ANQGSEA. With 4 bases removed from V and 6 bases from J, the gap between germline ends came to 6 bases. This CDR3 spans 11 amino acids. DNA of the CDR3: TGCAGCGTTGTAGGGGCCGGGGAGCTGTTTTTT. Its translation: CSVVGAGELFF.

This clonotype was found many times. This chain links TRBV28 with TRBJ2-3; D is undetermined. The length of the CDR3 is 13 residues. CDR1 and CDR2 (germline): MDHEN, SYDVKM. The V and J ends lost 4 bases and 0 bases respectively, with 5 bases between them. The CDR3 coding sequence is TGTGCCAGCAGTTACGGGAGCACAGATACGCAGTATTTT. Amino acid sequence: CASSYGSTDTQYF.

This clonotype was counted a few times. The chain is built from TRBV4-1 and TRBJ1-2, with D unresolved. V gave up 0 bases and J gave up 1 base, with 6 bases separating them. CDR1 and CDR2 (germline): MGHRA, YSYEKL. CDR3 length: 14 amino acids. The CDR3 here is CASSQERGNYGYTF. CDR3 sequence (DNA): TGCGCCAGCAGCCAAGAGCGGGGTAACTATGGCTACACCTTC.

V usage is TRBV11-2 and J usage is TRBJ2-3; TRBD2 is a possible D gene (5 bases). The germline V gene has CDR1 SGHAT and CDR2 FQNNGV. Trimming removed 5 bases at V and 4 bases at J, with 13 bases between. CDR3 length: 14 residues. The CDR3 bases are TGTGCCAGCAGCCCCGGGAATCGTGCAGATACGCAGTATTTT. This gives the protein CASSPGNRADTQYF.

This clonotype was seen a few times. This chain links TRBV15 with TRBJ1-2; maybe TRBD1 (5 bases). The V and J ends lost 3 bases and 5 bases respectively, with 13 bases between them. The CDR3 sequence is 14 residues long. Germline CDR1 reads LNHNV; CDR2 reads YYDKDF (reference sequence). This chain's CDR3 is CATSRDTDGYGYTF. CDR3 DNA: TGTGCCACCAGCAGGGACACTGACGGATATGGCTACACCTTC.

This clonotype was recorded many times. The chain joins TRBV5-1 to TRBJ1-1; no clear D. The CDR3 runs 15 residues. The V end lost 3 bases, the J end lost 4 bases, and 16 bases lay between the germline ends. Germline CDR1 SGHRS, CDR2 YFSETQ. The chain's CDR3 is CASSSDGTVGTEAFF. The CDR3 DNA reads TGCGCCAGCAGCTCCGACGGTACCGTGGGCACTGAAGCTTTCTTT.

The rearrangement joins TRBV20-1 to TRBJ2-7; D is unclear. The CDR3 totals 13 residues. CDR1 DFQATT and CDR2 SNEGSKA come from the germline V gene (reference sequence). V dropped 6 bases and J dropped 2 bases, with 14 bases sitting between them. The CDR3 region is CSAMGDSAYEQYF. The CDR3 DNA reads as TGCAGTGCAATGGGTGACTCAGCCTACGAGCAGTACTTC.

This rearrangement joins TRBV24-1 to TRBJ2-1; a weak D match, TRBD2 (6 bases). Germline assignment: CDR1 KGHDR and CDR2 SFDVKD. CDR3 size: 12 residues. The V gene lost 4 bases and the J gene lost 10 bases, with 10 bases spanning the gap. The CDR3 coding sequence is TGTGCCACCAGTGAGTTTGGGGGGGAGCAGTTCTTC. This sequence encodes CATSEFGGEQFF.

V usage is TRBV6-1 and J usage is TRBJ1-6, with D possibly TRBD1 on 6 matching bases. Germline V gene sequence: CDR1 MNHNS, CDR2 SASEGT. The germline V and J ends were trimmed by 2 bases and 7 bases, with 15 bases remaining between them. The CDR3 is made up of 16 amino acids. This CDR3 is CASSETLRGANSPLHF. CDR3 nucleotides: TGTGCCAGCAGTGAAACGTTACGGGGGGCGAATTCACCCCTCCACTTT.

The rearrangement uses TRBV20-1 and TRBJ2-5; D gene uncertain. Between the trimmed V and J ends, which lost 5 bases and 0 bases, there was a span of 19 bases. The CDR3 loop spans 16 amino acids. Looked up from germline, CDR1 is DFQATT and CDR2 is SNEGSKA (reference sequence). The CDR3 DNA follows: TGCAGTGCTGGGCTACGAGTAGCCTCTTACCAAGAGACCCAGTACTTC. Encoded protein: CSAGLRVASYQETQYF.

This clonotype was detected many times. The chain is built from TRBV29-1 and TRBJ2-7, with 9 nucleotides matching TRBD1. CDR1 and CDR2 (germline): SQVTM, ANQGSEA. With V trimmed by 6 bases and J by 5 bases, 5 bases remained unmatched. The CDR3 contains 12 residues. CDR3 sequence (DNA): TGCAGCGTCACGGGACAGGGCCACGAGCAGTACTTC. Translation: CSVTGQGHEQYF.

The V gene is TRBV27, the J gene TRBJ2-1; 10 bases fit TRBD1. The V and J ends lost 7 bases and 0 bases, in that order; junction bases with no gene match: 12. Germline V gives CDR1 MNHEY, CDR2 SMNVEV (reference sequence). The CDR3 is 18 amino acids. In nucleotides, the CDR3 is TGTGCCAGCACCCGGGACAGGGGTGGGGCTAGCTCCTACAATGAGCAGTTCTTC. It yields the protein CASTRDRGGASSYNEQFF.

The rearrangement links TRBV2 to TRBJ2-7; D gene ambiguous. CDR3 size: 12 residues. The germline V gene encodes CDR1 SNHLY and CDR2 FYNNEI. Deletions cut 8 bases from V and 2 bases from J, with 10 bases between. In DNA, the CDR3 is TGTGCCAGCGTTTTAACCACCTACGAGCAGTACTTC. Its translation: CASVLTTYEQYF.

The sample holds many counts of this clonotype. CDR3 residues: CASSLDRGWDEQFF. As DNA, the CDR3 is TGCGCCAGCAGCTTGGATCGGGGTTGGGATGAGCAGTTCTTC. The chain links TRBV5-1 to TRBJ2-1; a possible D gene is TRBD2 (5 bases). The CDR3 loop spans 14 amino acids. The germline gives CDR1 SGHRS, CDR2 YFSETQ. Deletions cut 0 bases from V and 8 bases from J, with 12 bases between.

The CDR3: CASSFGTSGRAGHEQFF. The CDR3 DNA is TGTGCCAGCAGCTTCGGGACTAGCGGGAGGGCCGGTCATGAGCAGTTCTTC. The chain recombines TRBV5-4 with TRBJ2-1; 16 bases fit TRBD2. The V and J ends lost 2 bases and 8 bases, in that order; junction bases with no gene match: 7. The germline V gene encodes CDR1 SGHNT and CDR2 YYREEE (reference sequence). This CDR3 has 17 amino acids. Full variable domain (rest looked up from reference TRBV5-4 and TRBJ2-1): ETGVTQSPTHLIKTRGQQVTLRCSSQSGHNTVSWYQQALGQGPQFIFQYYREEENGRGNFPPRFSGLQFPNYSSELNVNALELDDSALYLCASSFGTSGRAGHEQFFGPGTRLTVL.

This chain joins TRBV11-2 and TRBJ2-5; 9 bases fit TRBD1. This CDR3 spans 18 amino acids. Trimming removed 5 bases from V and 2 bases from J; junction bases left unmatched: 15. Germline loops: CDR1 SGHAT, CDR2 FQNNGV. The CDR3 DNA reads as TGTGCCAGCAGCGTTACGAGGAACAGGGGGCTTCGGCAAGAGACCCAGTACTTC. It specifies CASSVTRNRGLRQETQYF.

This clonotype occurred a few times. CDR3 nucleotides: TGCGCCAGCAGCTTGGGCCATACAGGAAACACTGAAGCTTTCTTT. It translates to CASSLGHTGNTEAFF. The rearrangement joins TRBV5-1 to TRBJ1-1; a possible D gene is TRBD1 (5 bases). CDR1 and CDR2 (germline): SGHRS, YFSETQ. The ends were cut back, 0 bases at V and 2 bases at J, with 11 bases in the middle. CDR3 length: 15 residues. The whole variable domain, filled in from reference TRBV5-1 and TRBJ1-1, reads KAGVTQTPRYLIKTRGQQVTLSCSPISGHRSVSWYQQTPGQGLQFLFEYFSETQRNKGNFPGRFSGRQFSNSRSEMNVSTLELGDSALYLCASSLGHTGNTEAFFGQGTRLTVV.

This clonotype turned up a few times. The V and J genes are TRBV4-3 and TRBJ2-3, with TRBD2 identical over 9 bases. The CDR3 totals 16 residues. In germline, CDR1 is LGHNA, CDR2 YSLEER. V was clipped by 0 bases and J by 2 bases; unmatched bases: 3. The DNA for the CDR3 is TGCGCCAGCAGCCAAGATCGCGGGGGGGACACAGATACGCAGTATTTT. Encoded protein: CASSQDRGGDTDTQYF.

The chain joins TRBV19 to TRBJ1-5; D is undetermined. Trimming stripped 6 bases from V and 11 bases from J, with 20 bases between. The CDR3 spans 14 residues. Per germline, CDR1 LNHDA and CDR2 SQIVND (reference sequence). The CDR3 loop reads CASSRAGWEWTQHF. CDR3 coding DNA: TGTGCCAGTAGCCGGGCCGGGTGGGAATGGACCCAGCATTTT.

This clonotype has at least ten counts. Here the CDR3 reads CASSLGRGGEQYF. The CDR3 DNA follows: TGTGCCAGCAGTTTAGGCAGGGGCGGCGAGCAGTACTTC. The chain has TRBV12-3 or TRBV12-4 and TRBJ2-7; perhaps TRBD1 as D (6 bases). The germline V and J ends were trimmed by 1 base and 6 bases, with 10 bases remaining between them. This CDR3 has 13 residues.

On this clonotype itself: In this CDR3 the conserved last residue, phenylalanine or tryptophan, is missing, so a read error is likely. The DNA is omitted, as the CDR3 cannot be located on it reliably, and the CDR3 follows TCRdb's listing. This chain uses TRBV12-3 or TRBV12-4 with TRBJ1-1; the table names TRBD1, a call not compared with the DNA. The CDR3 spans 11 amino acids, including both terminal residues. This chain's CDR3 is CASSLTGILIL.